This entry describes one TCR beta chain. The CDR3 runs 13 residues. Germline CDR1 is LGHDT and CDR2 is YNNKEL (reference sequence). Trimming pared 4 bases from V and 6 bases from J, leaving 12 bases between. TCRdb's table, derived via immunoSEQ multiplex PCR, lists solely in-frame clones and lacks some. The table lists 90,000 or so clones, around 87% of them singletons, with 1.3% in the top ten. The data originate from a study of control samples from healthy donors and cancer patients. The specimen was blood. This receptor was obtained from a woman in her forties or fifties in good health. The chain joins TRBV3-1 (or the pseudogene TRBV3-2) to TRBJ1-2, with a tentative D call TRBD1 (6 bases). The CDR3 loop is CASSPDSQNGYTF. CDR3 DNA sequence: TGTGCCAGCAGCCCGGACAGTCAAAATGGCTACACCTTC.